The next 30 T cell receptor beta chains were all read from a single sample in a study of T cells in Graves' hyperthyroidism and ophthalmopathy. TCR beta CDR3 region amplification was performed from RNA transcripts. Initially, a first-round RT-PCR of the TCR CDR3 employed the HTBI primer set. TCRdb reprocessed the multiplex PCR reads via MiXCR and lists one record per CDR3 protein. The profile shows approximately 700,000 distinct CDR3 sequences, about 45% of them singletons. The sample consisted of peripheral blood or thyroid tissue (not recorded which). The receptor source for this set is an adult man with Graves' disease, either hyperthyroidism or ophthalmopathy (not recorded which).

This clonotype was observed a few times. J is TRBJ2-7 and V is TRBV6-5; D uncertain. The germline V gene has CDR1 MNHEY and CDR2 SVGAGI. V was pared by 7 bases and J by 1 base, with 11 bases between. There are 13 residues in the CDR3. Here the CDR3 DNA reads TGTGCCAGCATATCACCAGGTTCCTACGAGCAGTACTTC. Translation: CASISPGSYEQYF.

The chain joins TRBV2 to TRBJ2-7, with 7 bases identical to TRBD1. Germline assignment: CDR1 SNHLY and CDR2 FYNNEI. V gave up 1 base and J gave up 0 bases; unmatched junction bases: 3. This CDR3 has 15 amino acids. The chain's CDR3 is CASSEVTGSSYEQYF. DNA for the CDR3: TGTGCCAGCAGTGAAGTGACAGGGAGCTCCTACGAGCAGTACTTC.

About this clonotype itself: A much larger clone lies a single base off, so this may be a read error. The CDR3 ends on some other residue instead of the conserved phenylalanine or tryptophan, so this is likely a read error. CDR3 coding DNA: TGTGCCAGCAGCTTAGTCCCCGGGACAGGGGGCACTGAAGCTTTCCTT. This translates into CASSLVPGTGGTEAFL. V and J are TRBV7-6 and TRBJ1-1; 11 nucleotides line up with TRBD1. The CDR3 length is 16 residues. Germline-derived CDR1 and CDR2 are SGHVS and FNYEAQ. The trim removed 1 base at V and 4 bases at J, leaving 5 bases unmatched.

CDR3 region: CAISGGNEKLFF. CDR3 in DNA: TGTGCCATCAGTGGGGGGAATGAAAAACTGTTTTTT. The chain uses TRBV10-3 and TRBJ1-4; tentative D call: TRBD1 (5 bases). V dropped 4 bases and J dropped 5 bases, with 5 bases sitting between them. Germline assignment: CDR1 ENHRY and CDR2 SYGVKD. The CDR3 length is 12 residues.

The chain combines TRBV19 with TRBJ1-1; 8 bases agree with TRBD1. The germline gives CDR1 LNHDA, CDR2 SQIVND (reference sequence). With 5 bases clipped from V and 11 bases from J, the junction kept 4 bases outside the gene matches. The CDR3 contains 11 residues. CDR3 coding DNA: TGTGCCAGTAGTGACAGGGGTATGGCTTTCTTT. It specifies CASSDRGMAFF.

This clonotype was counted a single time. The genes are TRBV10-3 and TRBJ1-4; D ambiguous. The CDR3 has 15 residues. Germline CDR1 ENHRY, CDR2 SYGVKD. Trimming removed 7 bases at V and 7 bases at J, with 19 bases between. The CDR3 coding sequence is TGTGCCATCAATCAGCTTCCAGGACCCGGTGAAAAACTGTTTTTT. As protein: CAINQLPGPGEKLFF.

Ten or more counts support this clonotype. V is TRBV19 and J is TRBJ1-5; D is perhaps TRBD1 (5 bases). Germline V gene data show CDR1 as LNHDA and CDR2 as SQIVND (reference sequence). V gave up 4 bases and J gave up 5 bases, with 18 bases separating them. The CDR3 has 16 amino acids. CDR3 nucleotides: TGTGCCAGTAGTACCGAGCACCAGGGCCGAGATCAGCCCCAGCATTTT. Its translation is CASSTEHQGRDQPQHF.

The chain has TRBV14 and TRBJ1-5; 8 positions agree with TRBD1. CDR1 and CDR2 from the germline V gene are SGHDN and FVKESK. V was pared by 4 bases and J by 5 bases, with 4 bases of the junction left unmatched. CDR3 length: 14 residues. CDR3 nucleotide sequence: TGTGCCAGCAGCCGACAGGGGAAGGATCAGCCCCAGCATTTT. It specifies CASSRQGKDQPQHF.

The chain carries TRBV6-1 and TRBJ2-5, with D possibly being TRBD2 (5 bases). The V gene's germline CDR1 is MNHNS and CDR2 SASEGT. V dropped 2 bases and J dropped 9 bases, with 19 bases sitting between them. The CDR3 length is 15 residues. The CDR3 spells CASSETRSSNQPQYF. CDR3 nucleotide sequence: TGTGCCAGCAGTGAAACGAGGTCTAGCAATCAGCCCCAGTACTTC.

The chain recombines TRBV7-9 with TRBJ1-6, with D possibly TRBD1 on 5 matching bases. Germline CDR1 is SEHNR and CDR2 is FQNEAQ (reference sequence). The V end lost 4 bases, the J end lost 9 bases, and 22 bases lay between the germline ends. CDR3 length: 17 amino acids. CDR3 bases: TGTGCCAGCAGCTCGCACGACCTACAGGCGAAGGGTTCACCCCTCCACTTT. This gives the protein CASSSHDLQAKGSPLHF.

This clonotype was found once. The rearrangement joins TRBV5-8 to TRBJ2-6; D might be TRBD2 (5 bases). The CDR3 runs 13 residues. V dropped 5 bases and J dropped 4 bases, with 7 bases sitting between them. Germline CDR1 and CDR2: SGHTS and YDEGEE. CDR3 residues: CASRRGGANVLTF. The DNA of the CDR3 is TGTGCCAGCAGACGAGGGGGGGCCAACGTCCTGACTTTC.

This clonotype was observed a handful of times. The J gene is TRBJ2-5, the V gene TRBV5-1; D may be TRBD1 or TRBD2 (5 bases each). Trimming took 0 bases from V and 2 from J, leaving 14 bases between them. Per the germline V gene, CDR1 is SGHRS and CDR2 is YFSETQ. This CDR3 is 16 amino acids long. CDR3 DNA sequence: TGCGCCAGCAGCTTGGCCGCAGAGGGGCCACAAGAGACCCAGTACTTC. Amino acids: CASSLAAEGPQETQYF.

This clonotype was detected many times. V is TRBV10-1 and J is TRBJ1-4, with D hard to call. Germline V CDR1 and CDR2: WNHNN, SYGVQD (reference sequence). The CDR3 is 15 residues long. Trimming left V 3 bases short and J 10 bases short, with 18 bases between. CDR3 in DNA: TGCGCCAGCAGTGATGTCCGACAAGGTGTAGGAAAACTGTTTTTT. Translation: CASSDVRQGVGKLFF.

Turning to this clonotype: One end of the junction fails to match germline, which may point to a read error. The V call is TRBV7-9, the J call TRBJ1-2, with TRBD1 matching 8 bases. The CDR3 runs 18 residues. CDR1 is SEHNR and CDR2 is FQNEAQ in the germline V gene (reference sequence). CDR3 sequence reads: CASSQRVVASTGVYGYTF. CDR3 nucleotides: TGCGCCAGCAGCCAAAGAGTTGTAGCCTCGACAGGGGTCTATGGCTACACCTTC.

This clonotype was found a few times. J is TRBJ2-5 and V is TRBV12-3 or TRBV12-4, with D maybe TRBD2 (7 bases). The CDR3 totals 13 residues. V lost 8 bases and J 4 bases, leaving 14 bases between the germline ends. Here the CDR3 reads CASGGGGGETQYF. The CDR3 DNA reads TGTGCCAGCGGCGGGGGCGGAGGAGAGACCCAGTACTTC.

The sample holds many counts of this clonotype. The gene calls are TRBV9 and TRBJ1-4; D is possibly TRBD1 (5 bases). Germline loops: CDR1 SGDLS, CDR2 YYNGEE. This CDR3 has 15 amino acids. V lost 0 bases and J 7 bases, leaving 13 bases between the germline ends. The DNA of the CDR3 is TGTGCCAGCAGCGTAGGGCAGGGCGGCGGTGAAAAACTGTTTTTT. The encoded protein is CASSVGQGGGEKLFF.

V gene TRBV25-1 combines with J gene TRBJ2-7; 9 positions match TRBD1. The CDR3 has 16 amino acids. V lost 4 bases, J lost 2 bases, and 9 bases stayed unmatched. Germline CDR1 MGHDK, CDR2 SYGVNS. The CDR3 DNA sequence: TGTGCCAGCAGTGCCCCCCCGGGACAGGGAACCTACGAGCAGTACTTC. It encodes CASSAPPGQGTYEQYF.

This clonotype was observed a few times. The chain carries TRBV20-1 and TRBJ2-5, with D maybe TRBD1 (7 bases). Trimming took 5 bases from V and 0 from J, leaving 16 bases between them. Germline loops: CDR1 DFQATT, CDR2 SNEGSKA (reference sequence). There are 15 residues in the CDR3. The CDR3 bases are TGCAGTGCTGGGGAGACAGGGAGGTACCAAGAGACCCAGTACTTC. Translated, it gives CSAGETGRYQETQYF.

This chain connects TRBV20-1 to TRBJ2-7; 10 bases line up with TRBD1. The CDR3 loop spans 14 amino acids. Germline V gene lookup returns CDR1 DFQATT and CDR2 SNEGSKA (reference sequence). After removal of 5 bases from V and 3 bases from J, the junction contained 7 bases not matched to a gene. Here the CDR3 DNA reads TGCAGTGCTGAGCGGGGACAGGGGAACTACGAGCAGTACTTC. Its protein is CSAERGQGNYEQYF.

The rearrangement joins TRBV2 to TRBJ2-5; 10 bases fit TRBD2. The V gene end was trimmed by 6 bases and the J gene end by 5 bases; junction bases not matched to a gene: 6. Germline CDR1 reads SNHLY; CDR2 reads FYNNEI. The CDR3 covers 14 residues. The CDR3 coding sequence is TGTGCCAGCAGGAGCGGGGGGGCCGGGGAGACCCAGTACTTC. Translated: CASRSGGAGETQYF.

The chain couples TRBV20-1 to TRBJ1-1, with a possible D match to TRBD1 (5 bases). CDR3 length: 14 amino acids. Germline CDR1 and CDR2: DFQATT and SNEGSKA (reference sequence). V lost 3 bases to trimming and J lost 0 bases, with 11 bases between them. CDR3 region: CSASSSGMNTEAFF. DNA for the CDR3: TGCAGTGCTAGCTCATCAGGGATGAACACTGAAGCTTTCTTT.

Concerning this clonotype itself: A much larger clone differs from this one at a single base, so this may be a read error. V is TRBV5-6 and J is TRBJ1-5, with D unresolved. Looked up from germline, CDR1 is SGHDT and CDR2 is YYEEEE. V lost 5 bases and J 4 bases, leaving 13 bases between the germline ends. This CDR3 contains 14 residues. CDR3 sequence reads: CASSKNGWNQPQHF. The DNA for the CDR3 is TGTGCCAGCAGTAAAAACGGGTGGAATCAGCCCCAGCATTTT.

This clonotype was recorded at least ten times. The chain is built from TRBV7-2 and TRBJ1-4; 8 bases align to TRBD1. J lost 11 bases, V lost 5 bases, and 13 bases had no gene match. Germline V gene lookup returns CDR1 SGHTA and CDR2 FQGNSA. The CDR3 has 15 amino acids. CDR3 sequence (DNA): TGTGCCAGCAGCCCCACAGCAGGGGGCATCGGGAAACTGTTTTTT. This translates into CASSPTAGGIGKLFF.

This chain connects TRBV7-9 to TRBJ1-4; TRBD1 is a possible D gene (5 bases). Per the germline V gene, CDR1 is SEHNR and CDR2 is FQNEAQ (reference sequence). CDR3 length: 14 residues. Trimming left V 1 base short and J 8 bases short, with 11 bases between. The CDR3 here is CASSLGAGREKLFF. CDR3 DNA: TGTGCCAGCAGCTTAGGGGCAGGGCGAGAAAAACTGTTTTTT.

This clonotype was seen more than once but under ten times. The chain uses TRBV7-2 and TRBJ1-2, with D maybe TRBD1 (5 bases). Deletions cut 1 base from V and 8 bases from J, with 14 bases between. CDR3 length equals 14 residues. CDR1 SGHTA and CDR2 FQGNSA come from the germline V gene. The CDR3 DNA follows: TGTGCCAGCAGCTTAGGAATCGGGGGGGACGGCTACACCTTC. The encoded protein is CASSLGIGGDGYTF.

This clonotype occurred many times. This chain joins TRBV14 and TRBJ1-5; D gene uncertain. CDR1 is SGHDN and CDR2 is FVKESK in the germline V gene. This CDR3 region has 13 residues. V lost 0 bases to trimming and J lost 7 bases, with 7 bases between them. DNA for the CDR3: TGTGCCAGCAGCCAAGATCTTGGACAGCCCCAGCATTTT. Residues: CASSQDLGQPQHF.

This clonotype was detected a few times. This rearrangement joins TRBV20-1 to TRBJ1-2; D uncertain. This CDR3 spans 17 amino acids. V dropped 0 bases and J dropped 7 bases, with 24 bases sitting between them. The germline CDR1 and CDR2 sequences are DFQATT and SNEGSKA (reference sequence). The CDR3 reads CSARDLSRNRATRGYTF. Written as DNA, the CDR3 is TGCAGTGCTAGAGATCTGTCGAGGAACCGAGCAACGCGTGGCTACACCTTC.

This clonotype was picked up one time. The chain combines TRBV27 with TRBJ1-4; TRBD1 matches 7 bases. CDR1 is MNHEY and CDR2 is SMNVEV in the germline V gene (reference sequence). The CDR3 length is 14 residues. The J segment lost 6 bases and the V segment lost 6 bases, leaving 7 bases of the junction unmatched. CDR3 nucleotide sequence: TGTGCCAGCAGGTCCCAGGGGGGGGATGAAAAACTGTTTTTT. As protein: CASRSQGGDEKLFF.

The V and J genes are TRBV29-1 and TRBJ1-4, with D perhaps TRBD1 (5 bases). The germline V gene encodes CDR1 SQVTM and CDR2 ANQGSEA. The CDR3 is made up of 12 amino acids. Trimming shortened V by 7 bases and J by 8 bases, and 14 bases separated the two germline ends. In DNA form, the CDR3 reads TGCAGCGCCCAAGGGGCAGCCGAAAAACTGTTTTTT. It codes for CSAQGAAEKLFF.

This clonotype was found once. A read error is possible here, since a much larger clone lies one base away. This chain connects TRBV2 to TRBJ1-1, with D hard to call. Germline CDR1 SNHLY, CDR2 FYNNEI. The length of the CDR3 is 12 residues. Trimming removed 4 bases from V and 9 bases from J, with 12 bases in between. The CDR3 protein is CASSARVAKAFF. The DNA of the CDR3 is TGTGCCAGCAGTGCTAGGGTGGCTAAAGCTTTCTTT.